The clone carrying this T cell receptor (beta chain) has just one count. TCRdb's copy holds only in-frame clones and misses some; the assay was immunoSEQ multiplex PCR. In the table there are about 110,000 clones, about 85% of which are singletons. This record belongs to a study of PD-L1 blockade in urothelial cancer. The V end lost 7 bases, the J end lost 5 bases, and 8 bases lay between the germline ends. Germline V gene data show CDR1 as MDHEN and CDR2 as SYDVKM. CDR3 size: 11 residues. Sequenced here: PBMCs, sampled around atezolizumab (anti-PD-L1) treatment. The chain links TRBV28 to TRBJ1-1, with D uncertain. This clonotype was sampled from a man between 45 and 60 years old with urothelial cancer. CDR3 loop: CASTRVTEAFF. CDR3 bases: TGTGCCAGCACCCGGGTTACTGAAGCTTTCTTT.